The clone carrying this TCR beta chain was counted a few times. No antigen is known for it. The sample, approximately 11 milliliters of peripheral blood, was drawn from each donor. Then a second PCR, running roughly 7 to 11 cycles, was carried out with a sample-barcoded 5' primer and a J-beta primer mix. One entry per CDR3 protein, called by TCRdb with MiXCR from the 5' RACE reads. The sample shows about a million distinct CDR3 sequences, roughly half of them seen only once. The sample originates from a study of blood T cells in healthy people across ages. Looking at the study overall: Template switching recovered approximately one barcoded beta molecule for every two T cells.

Study-wide findings and caveats: Comparison with aged donors showed that long-lived donors had more naive CD4+ cells and higher diversity. TCR beta diversity tracked closely with naive T cell percentage.

Sequencing input: blood. This clonotype originated in a woman aged 55 to 70 in good health.

CDR3 in DNA: TGCAGTGCTAAGGGACTAGCGGACTACAATGAGCAGTTCTTC. Translating it yields CSAKGLADYNEQFF. The chain combines TRBV20-1 with TRBJ2-1; 11 bases agree with TRBD2. This CDR3 contains 14 residues. Germline V lookup: CDR1 DFQATT, CDR2 SNEGSKA (reference sequence). V lost 4 bases, J lost 3 bases, and 2 bases stayed unmatched.